This is a list of T cell receptor beta chains from one sample in a study of blood T cell repertoires in COVID-19. The method was immunoSEQ multiplex PCR; TCRdb's version includes in-frame clones alone and lacks a portion of them. The repertoire has roughly 150,000 clones, approximately 90% of them found once; the top ten carry approximately 2%. Sequencing was done on a sample of peripheral blood. The receptors derive from a man aged 50 to 59 who had recovered from COVID-19. The CDR3 runs from the conserved cysteine through the conserved F or W. The order of the fields is D gene, clone size, J gene, V gene, CDR3 protein, CDR3 DNA. A D gene is named only where the DNA matches it firmly. Some rows have no size entry. The others give once, few or many, or a class for an expanded clone.

- - TRBJ2-7 TRBV5-4 CASSLAGVRDEQYF TGTGCCAGCAGCTTGGCCGGGGTTAGGGACGAGCAGTACTTC
- - TRBJ1-1 TRBV7-2 CASSLTGQPNTEAFF TGTGCCAGCAGCCTGACAGGACAGCCGAACACTGAAGCTTTCTTT
TRBD1 many TRBJ2-7 TRBV5-1 CASSEWTGVAYEQYF TGCGCCAGCAGCGAGTGGACAGGGGTGGCCTACGAGCAGTACTTC
TRBD1 - TRBJ2-7 TRBV5-4 CASSPRDSSYEQYF TGTGCCAGCAGCCCCCGGGACAGCTCCTACGAGCAGTACTTC
TRBD2 - TRBJ2-2 TRBV7-9 CASSPAGVISGELFF TGTGCCAGCAGCCCAGCGGGGGTTATAAGCGGGGAGCTGTTTTTT
- - TRBJ2-2 TRBV10-3 CAISNPGLANTGELFF TGTGCCATCAGTAACCCGGGACTCGCGAACACCGGGGAGCTGTTTTTT
TRBD1 - TRBJ2-7 TRBV18 CASSATGAWHEQYF TGTGCCAGCTCAGCGACAGGGGCTTGGCACGAGCAGTACTTC
- - TRBJ2-1 TRBV19 CASSIDRGAAYNEQFF TGTGCCAGTAGTATAGATCGGGGGGCCGCCTACAATGAGCAGTTCTTC
- - TRBJ2-4 TRBV19 CASSPRGRILAKNIQYF TGTGCCAGTAGTCCCCGGGGAAGAATCCTAGCCAAAAACATTCAGTACTTC
TRBD1 - TRBJ2-7 TRBV18 CASSSGQGLGEQYF TGTGCCAGCTCGTCGGGACAGGGTTTAGGCGAGCAGTACTTC
TRBD2 - TRBJ2-5 TRBV19 CASSVGLAGARETQYF TGTGCCAGTAGTGTCGGACTAGCGGGAGCCCGGGAGACCCAGTACTTC
- - TRBJ1-1 TRBV28 CASTSAGWNTEAFF TGTGCCAGCACTTCCGCGGGCTGGAACACTGAAGCTTTCTTT
- - TRBJ2-7 TRBV6-2/TRBV6-3 CASSYKGNPTEYEQYF TGTGCCAGCAGTTACAAGGGGAACCCCACAGAGTACGAGCAGTACTTC
- - TRBJ1-3 TRBV27 CASSQQGSGNTIYF TGTGCCAGCAGTCAACAGGGCTCTGGAAACACCATATATTTT
- - TRBJ2-3 TRBV21-1 CASSKELAGGPWGTDTQYF TGTGCCAGCAGCAAAGAATTAGCGGGAGGGCCTTGGGGCACAGATACGCAGTATTTT
- - TRBJ2-7 TRBV18 CASSLLVESSYEQYF TGTGCCAGCTCACTACTAGTCGAAAGCTCCTACGAGCAGTACTTC
- - TRBJ1-2 TRBV19 CASSILTDYGYTF TGTGCCAGTAGTATACTCACAGACTATGGCTACACCTTC
TRBD1 - TRBJ1-1 TRBV10-3 CAISPQGGNTEAFF TGTGCCATCAGTCCACAGGGGGGGAACACTGAAGCTTTCTTT
- - TRBJ1-5 TRBV2 CASSPQFNSNQPQHF TGTGCCAGTAGTCCCCAGTTTAATAGCAATCAGCCCCAGCATTTT
- - TRBJ1-4 TRBV24-1 CATSDSGSNEKLFF TGTGCCACCAGTGATTCAGGGTCTAATGAAAAACTGTTTTTT
- - TRBJ1-2 TRBV5-1 CASSLRDTKTRGYTF TGCGCCAGCAGCCTACGGGACACGAAAACCCGTGGCTACACCTTC
- - TRBJ2-3 TRBV28 CASRPGGERNTQYF TGTGCCAGCAGACCGGGGGGCGAGAGAAATACGCAGTATTTT
- - TRBJ1-2 TRBV6-6 CASSSTSYGYTF TGTGCCAGCAGTTCCACATCCTATGGCTACACCTTC
TRBD1 - TRBJ2-3 TRBV6-2/TRBV6-3 CASSYLQGALDTQYF TGTGCCAGCAGTTACCTACAGGGGGCACTGGATACGCAGTATTTT
TRBD1 once TRBJ2-4 TRBV19 CASSIARTGGNAKNIQYF TGTGCCAGTAGTATAGCCCGGACAGGGGGCAACGCCAAAAACATTCAGTACTTC
TRBD2 - TRBJ2-2 TRBV18 CASSPATSANTGELFF TGTGCCAGCTCACCCGCGACTAGCGCGAACACCGGGGAGCTGTTTTTT
- - TRBJ1-6 TRBV19 CASSEQRNSPLHF TGTGCCAGTAGTGAACAGAGAAATTCACCCCTCCACTTT
TRBD1 - TRBJ2-1 TRBV7-6 CASSPGTGLVEQFF TGTGCCAGCAGCCCCGGGACAGGGCTTGTTGAGCAGTTCTTC
TRBD1 - TRBJ1-5 TRBV27 CASSPDRVNQPQHF TGTGCCAGCAGTCCAGACAGGGTAAATCAGCCCCAGCATTTT
TRBD1 once TRBJ2-5 TRBV14 CASSHGGTGETQYF TGTGCCAGCAGCCATGGTGGGACAGGAGAGACCCAGTACTTC
TRBD1 - TRBJ2-7 TRBV2 CASWGDRSYEQYF TGTGCCAGCTGGGGGGACAGGTCCTACGAGCAGTACTTC